Sequencing of this T cell receptor beta chain was carried out in a study of blood T cell repertoires in COVID-19. Across the whole study: Material from acute and convalescent COVID-19 was sourced from the United States, Italy and Spain. The analysed material was cDNA or gDNA that came from T cells, B-cell-depleted T cells, or PBMCs.

In the study's own analysis: Estimation of nucleated cell counts relied on the amplification of reference gene primers. Sequencing was performed with immunoSEQ multiplex PCR; in TCRdb, only in-frame clones are kept and a portion is missing. Clonal size and the V and J genes are those of that table, whereas D and trimming came from the DNA. The repertoire consists of 140,000 to 150,000 clones, with 65% to 80% occurring once and the leading ten covering 1.5% to 2.5%. V gave up 0 bases and J gave up 4 bases, with 5 bases separating them. This CDR3 spans 13 amino acids. The germline V gene encodes CDR1 SGHVS and CDR2 FNYEAQ.

The chain carries TRBV7-6 and TRBJ2-3; D is ambiguous. The clonotype comes from a woman aged 55-69 years with acute or convalescent COVID-19. The sample consisted of peripheral blood. CDR3 protein: CASSLASADTQYF. The DNA for the CDR3 is TGTGCCAGCAGCTTAGCTTCGGCAGATACGCAGTATTTT.